Listed below are T cell receptor beta chains from one sample, sequenced in a study of T cell repertoires in cytomegalovirus infection. One entry per CDR3 protein, called by TCRdb with MiXCR from the reads. The sample includes around 530,000 distinct CDR3 sequences, less than 30% of them seen just once. The material sequenced was PBMCs. These receptors originate from a human donor in good health (CMV status not recorded). Some clones in this sample may be carry-over from other donors' samples. Both conserved end residues are part of each CDR3. Fields, in order: D gene, J gene, V gene, clone size, CDR3 DNA, CDR3 protein. D genes are given only for firm matches. A clone size is listed for some rows: how often the clone was seen (once, few, many), or a class if it is expanded.

d_call: -
j_call: TRBJ2-3
v_call: TRBV5-1
clone_size: -
cdr3_nt: TGCGCCAGCAGCTTGGAGTTAGCGACTAGCACAGATACGCAGTATTTT
cdr3_aa: CASSLELATSTDTQYF

d_call: TRBD1
j_call: TRBJ1-3
v_call: TRBV7-2
clone_size: many
cdr3_nt: TGTGCCAGCAGCTCTAGACTTCAGGGGGCGCTCGGAAACACCATATATTTT
cdr3_aa: CASSSRLQGALGNTIYF

d_call: -
j_call: TRBJ1-6
v_call: TRBV12-3/TRBV12-4
clone_size: -
cdr3_nt: TGTGCCAGCAGTTTCGTAGGGGAAAATTCACCCCTCCACTTT
cdr3_aa: CASSFVGENSPLHF

d_call: TRBD2
j_call: TRBJ2-5
v_call: TRBV12-3/TRBV12-4
clone_size: few
cdr3_nt: TGTGCCAGCAGTCCCAAGACTAGCGGGGAGACCCAGTACTTC
cdr3_aa: CASSPKTSGETQYF

d_call: TRBD2
j_call: TRBJ2-3
v_call: TRBV6-1
clone_size: few
cdr3_nt: TGTGCCAGCAGTCTCCGGACTAGCGGGGGAGATACGCAGTATTTT
cdr3_aa: CASSLRTSGGDTQYF

d_call: -
j_call: TRBJ1-2
v_call: TRBV14
clone_size: -
cdr3_nt: TGTGCCAGCAGCCGAGGGCAGATACGCGGGGGCTACACCTTC
cdr3_aa: CASSRGQIRGGYTF

d_call: -
j_call: TRBJ1-1
v_call: TRBV11-2
clone_size: few
cdr3_nt: TGTGCCAGCAGCTTAGTCGGGGCAGGAATTATGAACACTGAAGCTTTCTTT
cdr3_aa: CASSLVGAGIMNTEAFF

d_call: TRBD1
j_call: TRBJ1-5
v_call: TRBV19
clone_size: -
cdr3_nt: TGTGCCAGTAGGGGGACAGGGGGTTACAATCAGCCCCAGCATTTT
cdr3_aa: CASRGTGGYNQPQHF

d_call: -
j_call: TRBJ1-1
v_call: TRBV6-5
clone_size: many
cdr3_nt: TGTGCCAGCAGTTACAGGGGATTGGCCACTGAAGCTTTCTTT
cdr3_aa: CASSYRGLATEAFF

d_call: TRBD2
j_call: TRBJ2-1
v_call: TRBV19
clone_size: -
cdr3_nt: TGTGCCAGTAGTCCTCGGACTAGCTTGGGTGAGCAGTTCTTC
cdr3_aa: CASSPRTSLGEQFF

d_call: TRBD2
j_call: TRBJ2-2
v_call: TRBV20-1
clone_size: few
cdr3_nt: TGCAGTGCTGCCGGGACTACCAATTCGAGGGAGCTGTTTTTT
cdr3_aa: CSAAGTTNSRELFF

d_call: -
j_call: TRBJ2-3
v_call: TRBV6-2/TRBV6-3
clone_size: -
cdr3_nt: TGTGCCAGCAGTTACTCGATGGGGGCAGATACGCAGTATTTT
cdr3_aa: CASSYSMGADTQYF

d_call: -
j_call: TRBJ2-1
v_call: TRBV30
clone_size: once
cdr3_nt: TGTGCCTGGAGCGGGTCGGCCAGATACAATGAGCAGTTCTTC
cdr3_aa: CAWSGSARYNEQFF

d_call: TRBD2
j_call: TRBJ2-5
v_call: TRBV7-2
clone_size: -
cdr3_nt: TGTGCCAGCAACCGGGGACTAGCGAATCTAGAGACCCAGTACTTC
cdr3_aa: CASNRGLANLETQYF

d_call: -
j_call: TRBJ2-1
v_call: TRBV6-2/TRBV6-3
clone_size: few
cdr3_nt: TGTGCCAGCAGTTACCCAAGGAGGGTTGGGTCCTACAATGAGCAGTTCTTC
cdr3_aa: CASSYPRRVGSYNEQFF

d_call: -
j_call: TRBJ1-2
v_call: TRBV6-2/TRBV6-3
clone_size: few
cdr3_nt: TGTGCCAGCACCACTCCGAGACTGCGGTCCTATGGCTACACCTTC
cdr3_aa: CASTTPRLRSYGYTF

d_call: -
j_call: TRBJ2-7
v_call: TRBV5-1
clone_size: -
cdr3_nt: TGCGCCAGCAGCTTGGACGGTGGTAGATCCGTGGAGCAGTACTTC
cdr3_aa: CASSLDGGRSVEQYF

d_call: TRBD1
j_call: TRBJ1-2
v_call: TRBV12-5
clone_size: -
cdr3_nt: TGTGCTAGTGGTAATATCCGGACAGGGCACTATGGCTACACCTTC
cdr3_aa: CASGNIRTGHYGYTF

d_call: -
j_call: TRBJ2-5
v_call: TRBV7-2
clone_size: many
cdr3_nt: TGTGCCAGCAGCTTTACCAAGGAGACCCAGTACTTC
cdr3_aa: CASSFTKETQYF

d_call: -
j_call: TRBJ1-4
v_call: TRBV14
clone_size: -
cdr3_nt: TGTGCCAGCAGCCCGGACCTCCGGGGGCATGAAAAACTGTTTTTT
cdr3_aa: CASSPDLRGHEKLFF

d_call: TRBD2
j_call: TRBJ2-1
v_call: TRBV12-3/TRBV12-4
clone_size: many
cdr3_nt: TGTGCCAGCAGTCCCAGCGGGAGCCTGGGCTACAATGAGCAGTTCTTC
cdr3_aa: CASSPSGSLGYNEQFF

d_call: TRBD1
j_call: TRBJ2-2
v_call: TRBV24-1
clone_size: -
cdr3_nt: TGTGCCACCACGGACAGGGTGCCCGGGGAGCTGTTTTTT
cdr3_aa: CATTDRVPGELFF

d_call: -
j_call: TRBJ2-3
v_call: TRBV20-1
clone_size: few
cdr3_nt: TGCAGTGCCCCGCGGGGACGTGGCACAGATACGCAGTATTTT
cdr3_aa: CSAPRGRGTDTQYF